The 5 T cell receptor beta chains below come from one sample, sequenced in a study. TCRdb redid the calling of the RT-PCR reads with MiXCR, one entry per CDR3 protein. The table has 650,000 to 800,000 distinct CDR3 sequences, 12% to 15% seen once. Source material: memory CD4+ T cells from blood. The receptor set was obtained from a female donor in good health, serving as a healthy control.

V usage is TRBV7-2 and J usage is TRBJ2-1, with TRBD2 matching 7 bases. V dropped 5 bases and J dropped 7; count of bases not matched to a gene: 11. Per the germline V gene, CDR1 is SGHTA and CDR2 is FQGNSA. This CDR3 spans 15 amino acids. The CDR3 spells CASSQYRFGGNEQFF. For the CDR3, the DNA is TGTGCCAGCAGCCAATACCGGTTCGGGGGGAATGAGCAGTTCTTC.

This clonotype occurred many times. The chain joins TRBV29-1 to TRBJ2-3; D is ambiguous. The CDR3 is made up of 12 amino acids. Germline loops: CDR1 SQVTM, CDR2 ANQGSEA. Trimming stripped 3 bases from V and 0 bases from J, with 4 bases between. Here the CDR3 DNA reads TGCAGCGTTGATAGGAGCACAGATACGCAGTATTTT. Protein sequence: CSVDRSTDTQYF.

The chain recombines TRBV20-1 with TRBJ1-5, with D perhaps TRBD1 (6 bases). Germline CDR1 DFQATT, CDR2 SNEGSKA (reference sequence). The germline V and J ends were trimmed by 4 bases and 6 bases, with 19 bases remaining between them. This CDR3 is 15 amino acids long. The CDR3 loop reads CSANRGAVGSQPQHF. CDR3 nucleotide sequence: TGCAGTGCTAATCGGGGGGCTGTCGGTAGTCAGCCCCAGCATTTT.

This chain uses TRBV4-1 with TRBJ2-2, with 7 bases matching TRBD1. The V gene's germline CDR1 is MGHRA and CDR2 YSYEKL. This CDR3 is 17 amino acids long. V dropped 3 bases and J dropped 7; count of bases not matched to a gene: 14. The chain's CDR3 is CASSHTMRGRQDGELFF. The CDR3 DNA follows: TGCGCCAGCAGCCATACCATGAGGGGGCGACAGGACGGGGAGCTGTTTTTT.

The rearrangement uses TRBV7-2 and TRBJ1-2, with 7 bases identical to TRBD1. Unmatched junction bases numbered 4, after V lost 2 bases and J lost 4 bases. Per germline, CDR1 SGHTA and CDR2 FQGNSA. CDR3 size: 14 residues. CDR3 DNA: TGTGCCAGCAGCTTAATGGGACAGACCTATGGCTACACCTTC. Translated: CASSLMGQTYGYTF.